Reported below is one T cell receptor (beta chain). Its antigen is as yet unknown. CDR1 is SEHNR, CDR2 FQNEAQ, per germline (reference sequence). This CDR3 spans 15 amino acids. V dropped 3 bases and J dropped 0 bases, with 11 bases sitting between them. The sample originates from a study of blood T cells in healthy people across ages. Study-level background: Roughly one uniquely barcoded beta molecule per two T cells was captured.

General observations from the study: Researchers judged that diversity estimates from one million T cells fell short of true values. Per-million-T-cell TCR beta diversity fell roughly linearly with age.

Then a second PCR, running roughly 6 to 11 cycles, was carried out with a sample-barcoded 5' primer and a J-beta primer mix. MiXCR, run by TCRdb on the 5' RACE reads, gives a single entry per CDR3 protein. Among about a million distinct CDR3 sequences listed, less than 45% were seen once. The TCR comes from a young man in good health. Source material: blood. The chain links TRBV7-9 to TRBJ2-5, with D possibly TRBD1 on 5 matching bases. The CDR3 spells CASSFDSPYQETQYF. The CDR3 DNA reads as TGTGCCAGCAGCTTTGACAGCCCGTACCAAGAGACCCAGTACTTC.